Detailed here is one T cell receptor beta chain. These data belong to a study of monozygotic twins with inflammatory bowel disease. The CDR3 sequence is 13 residues long. Germline CDR1 is MDHEN and CDR2 is SYDVKM. TCRdb reprocessed the 5' RACE reads, keeping one entry per CDR3 protein, no DNA. Its table records approximately 400,000 distinct CDR3 sequences. The chain is built from TRBV28 and TRBJ2-4; TCRdb outputs TRBD1, but without DNA this stays unchecked. Sequenced: blood. The source of this sequence is a human donor with ulcerative colitis or Crohn's disease, or a healthy co-twin of an affected twin (not recorded which). This CDR3 is CAPGGLAKNIQYF.